This TCR beta chain stems from a study of shared clonotypes between healthy human individuals. This clone was seen a few times. Germline V gene sequence: CDR1 LNHDA, CDR2 SQIVND (reference sequence). Trimming at V came to 5 bases and at J to 3 bases, leaving 10 bases not matched to a gene. The CDR3 runs 16 residues. Produced via immunoSEQ multiplex PCR; TCRdb's table is partial and in-frame only. This sample has roughly 76,000 clones, with over 55% found just once. This clonotype was sampled from a man aged 25-45 years in good health. The chain combines TRBV19 with TRBJ2-3, with 8 bases lining up with TRBD1. Sequenced input: memory CD8+ T cells sorted from blood. Subset indicated: CD45RO+ cells pooled with CCR7-negative TemRA cells. In nucleotides, the CDR3 is TGTGCCAGTAGTGTCCGGACAGGGTCCCCGACAGATACGCAGTATTTT. It is translated as CASSVRTGSPTDTQYF.